The entry below describes one T cell receptor beta chain. The source of the sample is a study of blood T cell repertoires in COVID-19. Across the whole study: There were acute and convalescent COVID-19 samples, and they came from the United States, Italy and Spain. In each case, the material was cDNA or gDNA derived from T cells, B-cell-depleted T cells, or PBMCs.

Per the study methods: Nucleated cell counts were estimated from reference gene primer amplification. Using immunoSEQ multiplex PCR, the repertoire was profiled, and TCRdb retains in-frame clones only, with some absent. V and J calls and clone size come straight from that table; D and trimming were deduced from the DNA. The table lists 290,000 or so clones, about 85% of them singletons. The CDR3 runs to 14 residues. Sequenced sample: peripheral blood. J is TRBJ1-2 and V is TRBV21-1. TRBV21-1 is recorded as a pseudogene. The receptor was isolated from a man between 18 and 29 years old with active or convalescent COVID-19. The CDR3 reads CASQCQERRLGYTF. CDR3 sequence (DNA): TGTGCCAGCCAATGCCAAGAAAGGCGGCTGGGCTACACCTTC.